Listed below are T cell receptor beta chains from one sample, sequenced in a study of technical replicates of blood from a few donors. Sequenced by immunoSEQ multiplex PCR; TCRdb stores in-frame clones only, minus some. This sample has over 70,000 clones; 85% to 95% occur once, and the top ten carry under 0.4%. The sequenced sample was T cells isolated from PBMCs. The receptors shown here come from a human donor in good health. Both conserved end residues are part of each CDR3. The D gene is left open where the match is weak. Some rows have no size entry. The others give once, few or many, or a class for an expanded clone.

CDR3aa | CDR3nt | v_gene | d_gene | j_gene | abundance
CASSLIGGSSYEQYF | TGTGCCAGCAGTTTAATAGGCGGGAGCTCCTACGAGCAGTACTTC | TRBV27 | TRBD2 | TRBJ2-7 | -
CASSMRIGILSTEAFF | TGTGCCAGTAGTATGCGTATCGGGATTTTGAGCACTGAAGCTTTCTTT | TRBV19 | - | TRBJ1-1 | -
CASRSGIGNEQFF | TGTGCCAGCAGGAGCGGGATAGGGAATGAGCAGTTCTTC | TRBV27 | TRBD2 | TRBJ2-1 | -
CASSSPRGVYSNQPQHF | TGTGCCAGCAGTTCACCAAGGGGTGTCTATAGCAATCAGCCCCAGCATTTT | TRBV28 | - | TRBJ1-5 | -
CASSLVAGVYNEQFF | TGTGCCAGCAGTTTAGTGGCGGGAGTATACAATGAGCAGTTCTTC | TRBV28 | TRBD2 | TRBJ2-1 | -
CASSLASWRSYNEQFF | TGCGCCAGCAGCTTGGCCTCCTGGAGATCCTACAATGAGCAGTTCTTC | TRBV5-1 | - | TRBJ2-1 | -
CAWSPLGQVNTIYF | TGTGCCTGGAGTCCGCTCGGACAGGTGAACACCATATATTTT | TRBV30 | TRBD1 | TRBJ1-3 | few
CAISESWLAHEQYF | TGTGCCATCAGTGAGTCGTGGCTAGCCCACGAGCAGTACTTC | TRBV10-3 | - | TRBJ2-7 | -
CASSQDLAGGTDTQYF | TGTGCCAGCAGCCAAGATCTAGCGGGAGGCACAGATACGCAGTATTTT | TRBV4-2 | TRBD2 | TRBJ2-3 | -
CSVRETLQGARSTEAFF | TGCAGCGTCCGGGAAACTTTACAGGGGGCGCGGAGCACTGAAGCTTTCTTT | TRBV29-1 | TRBD1 | TRBJ1-1 | once
CASSIEDINYGYTF | TGTGCCAGTAGTATAGAAGACATTAACTATGGCTACACCTTC | TRBV19 | - | TRBJ1-2 | once
CASSSSGTGRETQYF | TGTGCCAGCAGCTCCTCCGGGACAGGGAGGGAGACCCAGTACTTC | TRBV9 | TRBD1 | TRBJ2-5 | -
CASSARLASDEQFF | TGTGCCAGCAGTGCCCGACTAGCCTCGGATGAGCAGTTCTTC | TRBV6-4 | TRBD2 | TRBJ2-1 | once
CASREGRERGKLFF | TGTGCCAGCCGCGAGGGACGGGAGAGAGGAAAACTGTTTTTT | TRBV6-5 | - | TRBJ1-4 | -
CASSPGILAGAEEQYF | TGTGCCAGCAGCCCAGGGATCCTAGCGGGAGCGGAAGAGCAGTACTTC | TRBV27 | TRBD2 | TRBJ2-7 | -
CATQGGGNQPQHF | TGTGCCACACAGGGGGGAGGCAATCAGCCCCAGCATTTT | TRBV6-6 | TRBD1 | TRBJ1-5 | -
CASSPLGLAGGPVAYNEQFF | TGTGCCAGCAGCCCACTAGGACTAGCGGGAGGACCCGTGGCCTACAATGAGCAGTTCTTC | TRBV5-4 | TRBD2 | TRBJ2-1 | -
CASSKSGNYNEQFF | TGTGCCAGCAGTAAGAGCGGGAACTACAATGAGCAGTTCTTC | TRBV6-1 | TRBD2 | TRBJ2-1 | -
CASSLAGSGRPDTQYF | TGTGCCAGCAGCTTAGCCGGAAGCGGGAGGCCAGATACGCAGTATTTT | TRBV7-2 | TRBD2 | TRBJ2-3 | -
CASSSQGEGYEQYF | TGCGCCAGCAGTTCCCAGGGGGAAGGCTACGAGCAGTACTTC | TRBV10-2 | TRBD1 | TRBJ2-7 | -
CASRQGANQPQHF | TGTGCCAGCAGACAGGGGGCCAATCAGCCCCAGCATTTT | TRBV6-5 | TRBD1 | TRBJ1-5 | -
CASSQARESIFGNTIYF | TGCGCCAGCAGCCAAGCCCGGGAAAGTATCTTTGGAAACACCATATATTTT | TRBV4-1 | - | TRBJ1-3 | -
CASSPVPSSYEQYF | TGTGCCAGCAGCCCAGTCCCTAGCTCCTACGAGCAGTACTTC | TRBV5-6 | - | TRBJ2-7 | -
CASSVAQGAQETQYF | TGTGCCAGCAGCGTCGCACAGGGGGCGCAAGAGACCCAGTACTTC | TRBV9 | TRBD1 | TRBJ2-5 | -
CSGAGGGNTIYF | TGCAGCGGCGCAGGGGGAGGAAACACCATATATTTT | TRBV29-1 | TRBD1 | TRBJ1-3 | -
CASSGSRSNTEAFF | TGTGCCAGCAGTGGGTCACGGTCAAACACTGAAGCTTTCTTT | TRBV6-1 | - | TRBJ1-1 | -
CASSSFIPGQSYEQYF | TGTGCCAGCAGCTCCTTCATACCGGGACAGTCCTACGAGCAGTACTTC | TRBV11-3 | TRBD1 | TRBJ2-7 | -
CASRAGVSGANVLTF | TGTGCCAGCAGAGCGGGAGTCTCTGGGGCCAACGTCCTGACTTTC | TRBV2 | TRBD2 | TRBJ2-6 | -
CASSVVEAETGELFF | TGTGCCAGCAGCGTAGTGGAAGCGGAGACCGGGGAGCTGTTTTTT | TRBV9 | - | TRBJ2-2 | once
CASSEQGTSSYEQYF | TGCGCCAGCAGTGAACAGGGGACTAGCTCCTACGAGCAGTACTTC | TRBV5-1 | - | TRBJ2-7 | few